Following are 18 T cell receptor beta chains from one sample sequenced in a study of T cell repertoires in cytomegalovirus infection. One entry per CDR3 protein results from TCRdb running MiXCR on the reads. The profile shows about 740,000 distinct CDR3 sequences, approximately 34% of them singletons. The sample comprised PBMCs. The receptors come from a human donor in good health (CMV status not recorded). Some clones in this sample may be carry-over from other donors' samples.

The gene calls are TRBV5-4 and TRBJ1-2; D unclear. The V gene's germline CDR1 is SGHNT and CDR2 YYREEE (reference sequence). V shed 3 bases and J shed 7 bases, with 10 bases lying between them. This CDR3 is 12 amino acids long. Written as DNA, the CDR3 is TGTGCCAGCAGCTCCCCTTGGGGTGGCTACACCTTC. This sequence encodes CASSSPWGGYTF. Based on the CDR3 plus reference TRBV5-4 and TRBJ1-2, the full variable domain is ETGVTQSPTHLIKTRGQQVTLRCSSQSGHNTVSWYQQALGQGPQFIFQYYREEENGRGNFPPRFSGLQFPNYSSELNVNALELDDSALYLCASSSPWGGYTFGSGTRLTVV.

This clonotype has more than one count but fewer than ten. V and J are TRBV28 and TRBJ2-1; TRBD1 or TRBD2 may be the D gene (5 bases each). The CDR3 has 16 amino acids. V shed 3 bases and J shed 7 bases, with 19 bases lying between them. Germline assignment: CDR1 MDHEN and CDR2 SYDVKM. CDR3 amino acids: CASSFSGTDVRNEQFF. The CDR3 nucleotides read TGTGCCAGCAGTTTTTCCGGGACGGATGTTAGGAATGAGCAGTTCTTC. Full variable domain (rest looked up from reference TRBV28 and TRBJ2-1): DVKVTQSSRYLVKRTGEKVFLECVQDMDHENMFWYRQDPGLGLRLIYFSYDVKMKEKGDIPEGYSVSREKKERFSLILESASTNQTSMYLCASSFSGTDVRNEQFFGPGTRLTVL.

This clonotype has more than one count but fewer than ten. This rearrangement joins TRBV28 to TRBJ2-5, with 11 bases fitting TRBD2. CDR3 length: 15 amino acids. V lost 5 bases to trimming and J lost 5 bases; unmatched junction nucleotides: 7. Germline assignment: CDR1 MDHEN and CDR2 SYDVKM. The CDR3 region has the DNA TGTGCCAGCAGTCAGATAGCGGGGGGGCTTGAGACCCAGTACTTC. Its protein is CASSQIAGGLETQYF.

This clonotype was seen only a few times. This rearrangement joins TRBV20-1 to TRBJ1-2; 7 nucleotides align to TRBD1. Germline CDR1 reads DFQATT; CDR2 reads SNEGSKA (reference sequence). The CDR3 contains 16 residues. The V and J ends lost 0 bases and 2 bases, in that order; junction bases with no gene match: 9. The CDR3 loop reads CSARDPRQGLNYGYTF. The CDR3 nucleotides are TGCAGTGCTAGAGATCCACGACAGGGACTAAACTATGGCTACACCTTC.

This clonotype has a handful of counts. The J gene is TRBJ1-4, the V gene TRBV12-3 or TRBV12-4; no reliable D call. The CDR3 sequence is 13 residues long. V was cut by 6 bases and J by 6 bases, with 11 bases left in between. This CDR3 is CASRPAGHEKLFF. DNA of the CDR3: TGTGCCAGCAGGCCGGCGGGTCATGAAAAACTGTTTTTT.

This clonotype was observed once. The chain is built from TRBV12-3 or TRBV12-4 and TRBJ2-2; 12 bases are shared with TRBD1. Trimming cost V 5 bases and J 5 bases; bases outside gene matches: 9. This CDR3 comprises 17 residues. CDR3 nucleotide sequence: TGTGCCAGCAGTAGAAGACCGGGACAGGGGGCGACCGGGGAGCTGTTTTTT. Translation: CASSRRPGQGATGELFF.

V and J are TRBV7-9 and TRBJ2-1, with D tentatively TRBD1 or TRBD2 (5 bases each). Trimming pared 3 bases from V and 9 bases from J, leaving 9 bases between. CDR1 is SEHNR and CDR2 is FQNEAQ in the germline V gene (reference sequence). This CDR3 region has 12 residues. Here the CDR3 reads CASSFRGVEQFF. Here the CDR3 DNA reads TGTGCCAGCAGCTTCAGAGGGGTTGAGCAGTTCTTC.

The rearrangement joins TRBV29-1 to TRBJ2-3; possibly TRBD1 or TRBD2 for D (5 bases each). The CDR3 is 14 amino acids. V lost 7 bases and J 1 base, leaving 15 bases between the germline ends. Germline CDR1 and CDR2: SQVTM and ANQGSEA. The CDR3 DNA reads TGCAGCGCCCAACCGGGGACCGGCACAGATACGCAGTATTTT. Its translation is CSAQPGTGTDTQYF.

The chain employs TRBV7-8 and TRBJ1-5, with 10 bases lining up with TRBD1. J lost 8 bases, V lost 5 bases, and 12 bases had no gene match. Germline CDR1 SGHVS, CDR2 FQNEAQ. This CDR3 spans 16 amino acids. CDR3 sequence: CASSPYRDRGFKPQHF. The CDR3 bases are TGTGCCAGCAGCCCATATCGGGACAGGGGCTTTAAGCCCCAGCATTTT.

Worth noting for this clonotype: One end of the junction varies from germline; a read error may be responsible. J is TRBJ1-1 and V is TRBV20-1; D is uncertain. The CDR3 length is 14 residues. Looked up from germline, CDR1 is DFQATT and CDR2 is SNEGSKA (reference sequence). The CDR3 region is CSARVGNSNTEDFF. In nucleotides, the CDR3 is TGCAGTGCTAGAGTTGGCAACAGCAACACTGAAGATTTCTTT.

This rearrangement joins TRBV12-3 or TRBV12-4 to TRBJ1-2, with D unclear. The ends were cut back, 5 bases at V and 6 bases at J, with 10 bases in the middle. CDR3 length equals 12 residues. The DNA for the CDR3 is TGTGCCAGCAGTATTCGGAAGAATGGCTACACCTTC. As protein: CASSIRKNGYTF.

This chain connects TRBV9 to TRBJ1-5; possibly TRBD1 for D (5 bases). CDR3 length: 14 amino acids. Trimming took off 3 bases at V and 8 bases at J, with 15 bases between the two ends. The V gene's germline CDR1 is SGDLS and CDR2 YYNGEE. CDR3: CASSADTNSEPQHF. CDR3 nucleotide sequence: TGTGCCAGCAGCGCGGACACAAACTCGGAGCCCCAGCATTTT.

This clonotype came up a few times. This rearrangement joins TRBV10-3 to TRBJ2-3; 11 bases map to TRBD2. CDR3 length: 16 residues. V was pared by 3 bases and J by 6 bases, with 8 bases of the junction left unmatched. Looked up from germline, CDR1 is ENHRY and CDR2 is SYGVKD. The CDR3 DNA follows: TGTGCCATCAGTGATCCGACTAGCGGGAACAGCGATACGCAGTATTTT. Protein product: CAISDPTSGNSDTQYF.

A few counts support this clonotype. The chain joins TRBV28 to TRBJ1-4, with D possibly matching TRBD1 (6 bases). Trimming shortened V by 2 bases and J by 10 bases, and 17 bases separated the two germline ends. Germline V gene lookup returns CDR1 MDHEN and CDR2 SYDVKM. CDR3 size: 15 residues. For the CDR3, the DNA is TGTGCCAGCAGTTTAGACACAGGGTGGTACCGAAAACTGTTTTTT. It is translated as CASSLDTGWYRKLFF.

This clonotype was observed a handful of times. This chain connects TRBV27 to TRBJ2-2; 11 positions match TRBD2. The CDR3 covers 15 residues. Trimming took 6 bases from V and 3 from J; bases not matched to a gene: 3. Looked up from germline, CDR1 is MNHEY and CDR2 is SMNVEV (reference sequence). CDR3 sequence (DNA): TGTGCCAGCAGGCCGGGACTAGCGGACACCGGGGAGCTGTTTTTT. Protein: CASRPGLADTGELFF.

This clonotype was counted a single time. The gene calls are TRBV10-3 and TRBJ2-7; D not certain. V was cut by 2 bases and J by 0 bases, with 8 bases left in between. This CDR3 is built from 14 residues. The germline V gene encodes CDR1 ENHRY and CDR2 SYGVKD. Here the CDR3 DNA reads TGTGCCATCAGTGAGGCGAGATCCTCCTACGAGCAGTACTTC. This encodes CAISEARSSYEQYF.

This clonotype was detected a few times. This sequence joins TRBV19 and TRBJ1-5; 11 nucleotides line up with TRBD1. Trimming cost V 11 bases and J 11 bases; bases outside gene matches: 20. This CDR3 has 16 residues. CDR1 and CDR2 from the germline V gene are LNHDA and SQIVND (reference sequence). The CDR3 loop reads CASTPPQGTGGRAQHF. For the CDR3, the DNA is TGTGCCTCGACCCCCCCCCAGGGGACAGGGGGTAGGGCCCAGCATTTT.

V gene TRBV7-2 combines with J gene TRBJ2-1; no definite D call. The CDR3 runs to 16 residues. The V end lost 1 base, the J end lost 0 bases, and 10 bases lay between the germline ends. Germline V gene lookup returns CDR1 SGHTA and CDR2 FQGNSA. This CDR3 is CASSLGRRSSYNEQFF. The CDR3 DNA reads TGTGCCAGCAGCTTAGGACGGCGTAGCTCCTACAATGAGCAGTTCTTC.